Following are 30 T cell receptor beta chains from one sample sequenced in a study of cytomegalovirus exposure and HLA in healthy donors. Repertoires were generated with immunoSEQ multiplex PCR, while TCRdb's copy carries only in-frame clones and drops some. This sample carries about 110,000 clones, 70% to 90% of them seen once, and the ten largest clones take 1.4%. The sequenced material came from PBMCs. These receptor sequences come from a woman aged 25 to 39 in good health and CMV-seropositive.

This chain connects TRBV30 to TRBJ1-5; TRBD1 agrees at 9 bases. Germline lookup yields CDR1 GTSNPN and CDR2 SVGIG (reference sequence). The V segment lost 1 base and the J segment 1 base; nucleotides outside the gene matches: 2. This CDR3 comprises 15 residues. CDR3 DNA sequence: TGTGCCTGGAGTGAGACAGGGGGAAGCAATCAGCCCCAGCATTTT. Its protein is CAWSETGGSNQPQHF.

The V and J genes are TRBV2 and TRBJ2-7; possible D gene TRBD2, 5 bases. CDR3 length: 15 amino acids. Trimming cost V 3 bases and J 1 base, with 13 bases left between them. Germline CDR1 and CDR2: SNHLY and FYNNEI. The chain's CDR3 is CASSESGSGSYEQYF. The CDR3 coding sequence is TGTGCCAGCAGTGAGAGTGGGAGTGGATCCTACGAGCAGTACTTC. The complete variable domain, with remaining parts taken from reference TRBV2 and TRBJ2-7, reads EPEVTQTPSHQVTQMGQEVILRCVPISNHLYFYWYRQILGQKVEFLVSFYNNEISEKSEIFDDQFSVERPDGSNFTLKIRSTKLEDSAMYFCASSESGSGSYEQYFGPGTRLTVT.

The genes are TRBV2 and TRBJ2-7; D perhaps matches TRBD1 (6 bases). CDR1 and CDR2 (germline): SNHLY, FYNNEI. The CDR3 totals 14 residues. V lost 6 bases, J lost 0 bases, and 12 bases lay in between. The DNA of the CDR3 is TGTGCCAGCAGAAGTCGGGACAACTCCTACGAGCAGTACTTC. It specifies CASRSRDNSYEQYF.

The J gene is TRBJ2-7, the V gene TRBV19, with TRBD1 identical over 9 bases. Trimming removed 10 bases from V and 1 base from J; junction bases left unmatched: 8. The CDR3 contains 14 residues. The germline V gene encodes CDR1 LNHDA and CDR2 SQIVND (reference sequence). The CDR3 protein is CATMGQGLSYEQYF. The CDR3 DNA follows: TGTGCCACTATGGGACAGGGTTTATCCTACGAGCAGTACTTC. The full variable domain, with the rest looked up from reference TRBV19 and TRBJ2-7, is DGGITQSPKYLFRKEGQNVTLSCEQNLNHDAMYWYRQDPGQGLRLIYYSQIVNDFQKGDIAEGYSVSREKKESFPLTVTSAQKNPTAFYLCATMGQGLSYEQYFGPGTRLTVT.

The chain combines TRBV6-1 with TRBJ1-1; 8 nucleotides align to TRBD1. Germline V gene sequence: CDR1 MNHNS, CDR2 SASEGT. V shed 3 bases, J shed 2 bases, and the junction held 5 bases outside the gene matches. The CDR3 runs to 15 residues. CDR3 DNA: TGTGCCAGCAGTGACCGCAGGGGGCTAAACACTGAAGCTTTCTTT. Its protein is CASSDRRGLNTEAFF.

The chain joins TRBV30 to TRBJ2-7, with D possibly TRBD1 on 5 matching bases. The CDR3 length is 12 residues. The germline gives CDR1 GTSNPN, CDR2 SVGIG (reference sequence). The V gene lost 5 bases and the J gene lost 0 bases, with 8 bases spanning the gap. This CDR3 reads CAWAGSSYEQYF. CDR3 nucleotides: TGTGCCTGGGCAGGGTCCTCCTACGAGCAGTACTTC.

V gene TRBV5-1 combines with J gene TRBJ2-7, with 7 bases aligning to TRBD2. The CDR3 runs 14 residues. With 5 bases clipped from V and 0 bases from J, the junction kept 5 bases outside the gene matches. CDR1 SGHRS and CDR2 YFSETQ come from the germline V gene. In DNA form, the CDR3 reads TGCGCCAGCAGAACCCGCGGGAGCTCCTACGAGCAGTACTTC. Translation gives CASRTRGSSYEQYF.

The rearrangement links TRBV6-4 to TRBJ1-2; D is unresolved. The V and J ends lost 6 bases and 5 bases respectively, with 10 bases between them. This CDR3 region has 12 residues. Germline CDR1 is MRHNA and CDR2 is SNTAGT. CDR3 bases: TGTGCCAGCAGACTTTTACGGTATGGCTACACCTTC. Its translation: CASRLLRYGYTF.

The CDR3 sequence: CASSEGDSLEYEQYF. For the CDR3, the DNA is TGTGCCAGCAGCGAGGGGGACAGTCTGGAATACGAGCAGTACTTC. The chain recombines TRBV9 with TRBJ2-7; TRBD1 matches at 7 bases. The CDR3 runs to 15 residues. The V and J ends lost 3 bases and 4 bases, in that order; junction bases with no gene match: 10. In germline, CDR1 is SGDLS, CDR2 YYNGEE.

The chain recombines TRBV7-9 with TRBJ2-7; D gene ambiguous. V shed 1 base and J shed 1 base, with 5 bases lying between them. The V gene's germline CDR1 is SEHNR and CDR2 FQNEAQ (reference sequence). The CDR3 spans 13 residues. CDR3 region: CASSLDVSYEQYF. CDR3 DNA: TGTGCCAGCAGCTTAGATGTATCCTACGAGCAGTACTTC.

The genes are TRBV5-1 and TRBJ2-3, with 8 bases fitting TRBD2. The CDR3 sequence is 14 residues long. The germline V gene encodes CDR1 SGHRS and CDR2 YFSETQ. V dropped 5 bases and J dropped 3; count of bases not matched to a gene: 5. The CDR3 DNA reads as TGCGCCAGCAGAGGACTAGCAGGGACAGATACGCAGTATTTT. Protein: CASRGLAGTDTQYF.

The chain links TRBV2 to TRBJ2-7, with TRBD2 matching over 7 bases. The CDR3 runs to 13 residues. Germline loops: CDR1 SNHLY, CDR2 FYNNEI. Trimming at V came to 3 bases and at J to 4 bases, leaving 3 bases not matched to a gene. CDR3 residues: CASSDLSGYEQYF. The CDR3, as DNA: TGTGCCAGCAGTGATCTTAGCGGGTACGAGCAGTACTTC.

The chain carries TRBV7-2 and TRBJ2-7; D is unresolved. V lost 2 bases to trimming and J lost 2 bases, with 7 bases between them. The CDR3 has 13 amino acids. CDR1 and CDR2 (germline): SGHTA, FQGNSA. The CDR3 is CASSLQSTYEQYF. The CDR3 nucleotides read TGTGCCAGCAGCTTACAATCTACCTACGAGCAGTACTTC.

The V call is TRBV18, the J call TRBJ1-2; 7 bases are shared with TRBD1. Losses at the gene ends were 2 bases for V and 6 bases for J; bases not matched to a gene: 6. In germline, CDR1 is KGHSH, CDR2 LQKENI. The CDR3 is made up of 14 amino acids. The CDR3 DNA sequence: TGTGCCAGCTCACCAGAGACAGGGATTCATGGCTACACCTTC. Translating gives CASSPETGIHGYTF.

The chain has TRBV6-1 and TRBJ2-1, with 12 bases that match TRBD2. The V gene's germline CDR1 is MNHNS and CDR2 SASEGT. This CDR3 has 15 amino acids. The trim removed 6 bases at V and 8 bases at J, leaving 8 bases unmatched. CDR3 amino acids: CASRPTSGGWDEQFF. The DNA of the CDR3 is TGTGCCAGCAGGCCGACTAGCGGGGGCTGGGATGAGCAGTTCTTC.

The CDR3: CASSLSQGGGQPQHF. DNA for the CDR3: TGTGCCAGCAGTTTATCCCAGGGGGGAGGTCAGCCCCAGCATTTT. J is TRBJ1-5 and V is TRBV28; 7 bases match TRBD1. This CDR3 has 15 amino acids. With 1 base clipped from V and 6 bases from J, the junction kept 6 bases outside the gene matches. Germline V gives CDR1 MDHEN, CDR2 SYDVKM.

This chain uses TRBV11-2 with TRBJ2-7, with 11 bases aligning to TRBD1. V lost 4 bases and J lost 5; bases outside the gene matches: 4. The CDR3 length is 14 residues. Per germline, CDR1 SGHAT and CDR2 FQNNGV. The CDR3, as DNA: TGTGCCAGCAGCTACGGGACAGGGGGGGACGAGCAGTACTTC. It yields the protein CASSYGTGGDEQYF.

For the CDR3, the DNA is TGTGCCAGCAGCTTGGAACCCGACATAGTTGTGGCTGAAGCTTTCTTT. Amino acid sequence: CASSLEPDIVVAEAFF. V and J are TRBV5-4 and TRBJ1-1; D uncertain. Germline-derived CDR1 and CDR2 are SGHNT and YYREEE (reference sequence). V lost 0 bases, J lost 6 bases, and 18 bases lay in between. The CDR3 extends over 16 amino acids.

J is TRBJ2-6 and V is TRBV7-6; D uncertain. The CDR3 spans 14 residues. CDR1 is SGHVS, CDR2 FNYEAQ, per germline. Between the trimmed V and J ends, which lost 3 bases and 0 bases, there was a span of 3 bases. The CDR3 nucleotides read TGTGCCAGCAGCTTGAGCTCTGGGGCCAACGTCCTGACTTTC. Protein sequence: CASSLSSGANVLTF.

The J gene is TRBJ1-1, the V gene TRBV30, with 8 nucleotides matching TRBD1. Germline CDR1 and CDR2: GTSNPN and SVGIG (reference sequence). The CDR3 loop spans 14 amino acids. V lost 1 base, J lost 3 bases, and 4 bases stayed unmatched. In nucleotides, the CDR3 is TGTGCCTGGAGTGCCCTGACAGGGGACACTGAAGCTTTCTTT. Residues: CAWSALTGDTEAFF.

This rearrangement joins TRBV6-1 to TRBJ2-2; perhaps TRBD1 as D (6 bases). V lost 6 bases and J lost 3, with 11 bases in between. The CDR3 runs to 14 residues. The V gene's germline CDR1 is MNHNS and CDR2 SASEGT. The CDR3 DNA is TGTGCCAGCAGACGAAACAGGGACACCGGGGAGCTGTTTTTT. Encoded protein: CASRRNRDTGELFF.

The CDR3 bases are TGTGCCAGCAGCTCAGGGCTTATGAACAATGAGCAGTTCTTC. It translates to CASSSGLMNNEQFF. The chain has TRBV5-4 and TRBJ2-1; D possibly corresponds to TRBD1 (5 bases). V lost 3 bases, J lost 5 bases, and 12 bases lay in between. Looked up from germline, CDR1 is SGHNT and CDR2 is YYREEE (reference sequence). This CDR3 has 14 residues.

This chain joins TRBV15 and TRBJ1-2, with 9 bases lining up with TRBD1. The ends lost 3 bases at V and 6 bases at J; junction bases unmatched: 5. CDR3 length: 14 residues. Per germline, CDR1 LNHNV and CDR2 YYDKDF (reference sequence). CDR3 residues: CATSRDRGDDGYTF. The DNA of the CDR3 is TGTGCCACCAGCAGGGACAGGGGAGACGATGGCTACACCTTC.

The chain employs TRBV5-4 and TRBJ1-4; D perhaps matches TRBD1 (5 bases). The V end was cut by 4 bases, the J end by 8 bases, with 9 bases between. This CDR3 region has 12 residues. Germline CDR1 is SGHNT and CDR2 is YYREEE (reference sequence). CDR3 amino acids: CASSLDSEKLFF. In nucleotides, the CDR3 is TGTGCCAGCAGCCTAGACAGCGAAAAACTGTTTTTT.

J is TRBJ1-6 and V is TRBV28, with D possibly being TRBD1 (6 bases). The germline V and J ends were trimmed by 5 bases and 8 bases, with 16 bases remaining between them. The CDR3 sequence is 15 residues long. Germline loops: CDR1 MDHEN, CDR2 SYDVKM. CDR3 residues: CASSNPAGAHSPLHF. The CDR3 DNA is TGTGCCAGCAGTAACCCCGCGGGGGCTCATTCACCCCTCCACTTT.

CDR3 sequence (DNA): TGTGCCAGCAGTGAAATAGGGGCCGGTGAAGCTTTCTTT. It specifies CASSEIGAGEAFF. V usage is TRBV2 and J usage is TRBJ1-1; D possibly corresponds to TRBD1 (5 bases). Trimming removed 2 bases at V and 7 bases at J, with 11 bases between. Germline assignment: CDR1 SNHLY and CDR2 FYNNEI. This CDR3 comprises 13 residues. The full variable domain, its missing parts supplied by reference TRBV2 and TRBJ1-1, is EPEVTQTPSHQVTQMGQEVILRCVPISNHLYFYWYRQILGQKVEFLVSFYNNEISEKSEIFDDQFSVERPDGSNFTLKIRSTKLEDSAMYFCASSEIGAGEAFFGQGTRLTVV.

This clone was counted only a few times. V is TRBV27 and J is TRBJ1-5, with TRBD1 as a possible D gene (5 bases). V shed 5 bases and J shed 7 bases, with 12 bases lying between them. This CDR3 spans 13 amino acids. Germline assignment: CDR1 MNHEY and CDR2 SMNVEV (reference sequence). DNA for the CDR3: TGTGCCAGCAGTAGCCGGGGGATCCAGCCCCAGCATTTT. Residues: CASSSRGIQPQHF.

This chain links TRBV7-2 with TRBJ2-3, with 7 nucleotides matching TRBD1. Germline values: CDR1 SGHTA, CDR2 FQGNSA. There are 15 residues in the CDR3. The V segment lost 4 bases and the J segment 2 bases; nucleotides outside the gene matches: 6. The DNA of the CDR3 is TGTGCCAGCAGCTCCCGGGACAGAGACACAGATACGCAGTATTTT. It codes for CASSSRDRDTDTQYF.

The rearrangement links TRBV7-9 to TRBJ2-2, with 8 bases aligning to TRBD1. CDR1 SEHNR and CDR2 FQNEAQ come from the germline V gene (reference sequence). V lost 2 bases to trimming and J lost 5 bases; unmatched junction nucleotides: 4. The CDR3 sequence is 15 residues long. In nucleotides, the CDR3 is TGTGCCAGCAGCTTAACAGGGGGGAAAACCGGGGAGCTGTTTTTT. This translates into CASSLTGGKTGELFF.

The chain recombines TRBV6-6 with TRBJ1-5, with no clear D. Per the germline V gene, CDR1 is MNHNY and CDR2 is SVGAGI (reference sequence). Trimming removed 2 bases from V and 0 bases from J, with 11 bases in between. The CDR3 extends over 16 amino acids. The CDR3 protein is CASSYGQRYSNQPQHF. The DNA of the CDR3 is TGTGCCAGCAGTTACGGGCAGAGATATAGCAATCAGCCCCAGCATTTT.